Listed here are 19 T cell receptor beta chains from one sample, sequenced in a study of blood T cell repertoires in COVID-19. The method was immunoSEQ multiplex PCR; TCRdb's version includes in-frame clones alone and lacks a portion of them. The profile shows hundreds of thousands of clones, roughly 90% of them singletons. Sequences were obtained from peripheral blood. Source of these receptors: a woman between 25 and 40 years old with acute or convalescent COVID-19.

The V and J genes are TRBV6-6 and TRBJ2-7; 8 nucleotides align to TRBD2. The CDR3 spans 16 residues. The germline gives CDR1 MNHNY, CDR2 SVGAGI (reference sequence). The J segment lost 4 bases and the V segment lost 0 bases, leaving 8 bases of the junction unmatched. CDR3 in DNA: TGTGCCAGCAGTTACTCGACGCCGGGAGGGCCTTACGAGCAGTACTTC. Its protein is CASSYSTPGGPYEQYF.

The chain uses TRBV19 and TRBJ2-5; the D is unclear. Germline lookup yields CDR1 LNHDA and CDR2 SQIVND (reference sequence). Trimming shortened V by 7 bases and J by 1 base, and 13 bases separated the two germline ends. The length of the CDR3 is 14 residues. CDR3 region: CASNPDFGQETQYF. In DNA, the CDR3 is TGTGCCAGTAACCCCGACTTTGGCCAAGAGACCCAGTACTTC.

The chain is built from TRBV27 and TRBJ2-2; D unresolved. From germline, CDR1 is MNHEY and CDR2 SMNVEV (reference sequence). The CDR3 length is 13 residues. Trimming shortened V by 5 bases and J by 0 bases, and 4 bases separated the two germline ends. The CDR3 loop is CASSPANTGELFF. The CDR3 region has the DNA TGTGCCAGCAGTCCCGCGAACACCGGGGAGCTGTTTTTT.

This chain uses TRBV9 with TRBJ2-3; 10 bases line up with TRBD2. Unmatched junction bases numbered 11, after V lost 3 bases and J lost 4 bases. The germline gives CDR1 SGDLS, CDR2 YYNGEE. This CDR3 has 17 amino acids. The CDR3 spells CASSESSGGPQSDTQYF. CDR3 coding DNA: TGTGCCAGCAGCGAGTCTAGCGGGGGCCCCCAGTCAGATACGCAGTATTTT.

The rearrangement joins TRBV10-3 to TRBJ2-7; D gene unclear. V lost 6 bases and J lost 2, with 11 bases in between. The V gene's germline CDR1 is ENHRY and CDR2 SYGVKD. The CDR3 spans 13 residues. CDR3 region: CAISSSMPYEQYF. CDR3 nucleotides: TGTGCCATCAGCTCTAGTATGCCCTACGAGCAGTACTTC.

This chain uses TRBV27 with TRBJ2-1; TRBD2 agrees at 10 bases. The germline V gene has CDR1 MNHEY and CDR2 SMNVEV (reference sequence). V trimming: 7 bases; J trimming: 8 bases; junction bases outside the gene matches: 8. The CDR3 is 14 amino acids. The CDR3 bases are TGTGCCAGCACCGAGCGGGAGGGCCTCGATGAGCAGTTCTTC. Residues: CASTEREGLDEQFF.

V and J are TRBV6-6 and TRBJ2-6; D unresolved. The CDR3 has 15 residues. The germline V gene encodes CDR1 MNHNY and CDR2 SVGAGI (reference sequence). V dropped 5 bases and J dropped 0 bases, with 8 bases sitting between them. The CDR3 DNA is TGTGCCAGCAGTGCCAGAGGCTCTGGGGCCAACGTCCTGACTTTC. Protein product: CASSARGSGANVLTF.

This chain links TRBV19 with TRBJ2-2; D is undetermined. This CDR3 region has 14 residues. CDR1 and CDR2 from the germline V gene are LNHDA and SQIVND (reference sequence). Trimming removed 3 bases from V and 0 bases from J, with 5 bases in between. The CDR3 loop is CASSISANTGELFF. DNA of the CDR3: TGTGCCAGTAGTATCTCAGCGAACACCGGGGAGCTGTTTTTT.

This chain connects TRBV9 to TRBJ2-3; maybe TRBD2 (7 bases). V was trimmed by 2 bases and J by 6 bases, leaving 13 bases between them. Germline V lookup: CDR1 SGDLS, CDR2 YYNGEE. The CDR3 spans 14 residues. The CDR3 DNA is TGTGCCAGCAGCGTCTCCGGGGGGCCGGATACGCAGTATTTT. Translated: CASSVSGGPDTQYF. The whole variable domain, filled in from reference TRBV9 and TRBJ2-3, reads DSGVTQTPKHLITATGQRVTLRCSPRSGDLSVYWYQQSLDQGLQFLIQYYNGEERAKGNILERFSAQQFPDLHSELNLSSLELGDSALYFCASSVSGGPDTQYFGPGTRLTVL.

The table lists this clone with a few counts. The V gene is TRBV19, the J gene TRBJ2-2; 9 nucleotides align to TRBD2. Per the germline V gene, CDR1 is LNHDA and CDR2 is SQIVND (reference sequence). With 5 bases clipped from V and 1 base from J, the junction kept 5 bases outside the gene matches. The CDR3 spans 16 residues. The CDR3 sequence is CASSQTSGLNTGELFF. CDR3 bases: TGTGCCAGTAGTCAGACTAGCGGCCTGAACACCGGGGAGCTGTTTTTT.

This chain joins TRBV7-9 and TRBJ2-1; D call uncertain. Germline values: CDR1 SEHNR, CDR2 FQNEAQ (reference sequence). V lost 1 base, J lost 4 bases, and 8 bases lay in between. The CDR3 spans 14 residues. The CDR3 bases are TGTGCCAGCAGCTTAGACCCACTGTACAATGAGCAGTTCTTC. Translating gives CASSLDPLYNEQFF.

The genes are TRBV2 and TRBJ2-2, with D possibly being TRBD2 (6 bases). CDR1 and CDR2 (germline): SNHLY, FYNNEI. There are 14 residues in the CDR3. V was cut by 6 bases and J by 4 bases, with 12 bases left in between. CDR3 sequence (DNA): TGTGCCAGCAGCATAGAGGGAGGCACCGGGGAGCTGTTTTTT. Its translation is CASSIEGGTGELFF.

The chain joins TRBV4-1 to TRBJ1-5; D remains ambiguous. CDR1 is MGHRA, CDR2 YSYEKL, per germline. Trimming took 0 bases from V and 0 from J, leaving 9 bases between them. CDR3 length equals 16 residues. The CDR3 is CASSQDPAGSNQPQHF. For the CDR3, the DNA is TGCGCCAGCAGCCAAGATCCTGCGGGTAGCAATCAGCCCCAGCATTTT.

The chain has TRBV4-1 and TRBJ2-7; TRBD1 agrees at 8 bases. The V gene end was trimmed by 0 bases and the J gene end by 3 bases; junction bases not matched to a gene: 4. The CDR3 has 15 amino acids. Germline CDR1 MGHRA, CDR2 YSYEKL. In DNA form, the CDR3 reads TGCGCCAGCAGCCAAGAGGTGACAGGGGTCTACGAGCAGTACTTC. Protein: CASSQEVTGVYEQYF.

This clone has a single count. The chain is built from TRBV5-8 and TRBJ2-6, with 10 positions matching TRBD1. CDR1 is SGHTS and CDR2 is YDEGEE in the germline V gene. The V segment lost 4 bases and the J segment 1 base; nucleotides outside the gene matches: 5. The CDR3 extends over 17 amino acids. CDR3 in amino acids: CASSHGTGVSGANVLTF. The CDR3 nucleotides are TGTGCCAGCAGCCACGGGACAGGGGTATCTGGGGCCAACGTCCTGACTTTC.

V and J are TRBV2 and TRBJ2-7; weak D call: TRBD2 (6 bases). The V gene lost 3 bases and the J gene lost 4 bases, with 13 bases spanning the gap. Germline V gives CDR1 SNHLY, CDR2 FYNNEI. This CDR3 is 14 amino acids long. The CDR3 DNA reads as TGTGCCAGCAGTGATTCCGGGAGAAGGTACGAGCAGTACTTC. As protein: CASSDSGRRYEQYF.

The chain couples TRBV4-1 to TRBJ2-3; D remains ambiguous. Germline V lookup: CDR1 MGHRA, CDR2 YSYEKL. This CDR3 has 13 residues. The ends were cut back, 3 bases at V and 4 bases at J, with 8 bases in the middle. CDR3 coding DNA: TGCGCCAGCAGCCACCCTCGGGCAGATACGCAGTATTTT. It specifies CASSHPRADTQYF.

The rearrangement joins TRBV6-5 to TRBJ1-5; D gene uncertain. Between the trimmed V and J ends, which lost 5 bases and 1 base, there was a span of 12 bases. The CDR3 totals 15 residues. Germline loops: CDR1 MNHEY, CDR2 SVGAGI. The CDR3 nucleotides read TGTGCCAGCAGTCCCCTCCCCGAGAGCAATCAGCCCCAGCATTTT. Amino acid sequence: CASSPLPESNQPQHF.

As for this clone: This same CDR3 is encoded by further DNA sequences in the sample. The CDR3: CASSVAGTGAYEQYF. The CDR3 coding sequence is TGTGCCAGCAGCGTAGCTGGGACAGGGGCCTACGAGCAGTACTTC. The chain uses TRBV9 and TRBJ2-7; 10 bases are a match to TRBD1. After removal of 0 bases from V and 2 bases from J, the junction contained 2 bases not matched to a gene. CDR1 is SGDLS and CDR2 is YYNGEE in the germline V gene. The CDR3 sequence is 15 residues long.